This TCR beta chain was recorded in a study of PD-1 blockade in classical Hodgkin lymphoma. Study-wide points: A significant rise in TCR diversity was seen by C4D1 for CD4+ cells but not for CD8+ cells. It was among complete responders that baseline diversity resembled that of newly diagnosed patients. There remain no defined causes for the repertoire differences, which possibly reflect disease activity or prior therapy.

Exposure to brentuximab vedotin varied, and each patient had relapsed following autologous stem cell transplantation. The germline V gene encodes CDR1 ENHRY and CDR2 SYGVKD. The CDR3 is 14 residues long. The junction had 8 bases not matched to a gene; V was cut back by 6 bases and J by 8 bases. Using immunoSEQ multiplex PCR, the repertoire was profiled, and TCRdb retains in-frame clones only, with some absent. The sample records 25,000 to 40,000 clones, 80% to 90% being singletons. In this sample, this clone turned up once. What it binds is unknown. The sample in question was peripheral blood mononuclear cells (PBMCs), obtained at baseline. The rearrangement joins TRBV10-3 to TRBJ2-2, with 8 bases identical to TRBD1. This clonotype was obtained from a human donor with classical Hodgkin lymphoma. The CDR3 nucleotides read TGTGCCATCAGGACAGGGGCGGAGGCTGGGGAGCTGTTTTTT. It yields the protein CAIRTGAEAGELFF.